The clone carrying this T cell receptor (beta chain) was detected ten times or more. Its target is unknown. This may come from a read error, since a much larger clone is one base off. The data belong to a study of CD8 T cells in ankylosing spondylitis. Study-level findings and limits: One TCR beta motif, made up of about 8 highly homologous variants, appeared characteristic of ankylosing spondylitis blood. Enrichment of disease-linked clones was reportedly significant in matched ankylosing spondylitis synovial fluid.

TCRdb re-derived calls from the 5' RACE reads in MiXCR, one entry per CDR3 protein. The table records roughly 48,000 distinct CDR3 sequences, 6.5% to 8% of them present only once. Germline CDR1 SGHDT, CDR2 YYEEEE. The CDR3 consists of 17 residues. Trimming removed 0 bases at V and 7 bases at J, with 17 bases between. This TCR was sampled from a female donor with ankylosing spondylitis or in good health (not recorded which). The V gene is TRBV5-6, the J gene TRBJ1-6; D gene unclear. Sequencing used blood, either unsorted or a sorted T cell fraction (not recorded which). Here the CDR3 reads CASSLGPSSPSNSPLHF. The CDR3 DNA sequence: TGTGCCAGCAGCTTGGGCCCCTCTTCCCCTTCAAATTCACCCCTCCACTTT.